This T cell receptor beta chain was recorded in a study of T cell changes during pregnancy in multiple sclerosis. The CDR3 spans 13 residues. V was trimmed by 3 bases and J by 6 bases, leaving 9 bases between them. Germline V gives CDR1 LNHDA, CDR2 SQIVND (reference sequence). Sequencing was performed with immunoSEQ multiplex PCR; in TCRdb, only in-frame clones are kept and a portion is missing. The repertoire includes tens of thousands of clones, about nine tenths of them detected once, and under 3.5% sits in the top ten. The material sequenced was CD8+ T cells from peripheral blood mononuclear cells, taken before pregnancy. V is TRBV19 and J is TRBJ1-5; D may be TRBD1 (6 bases). The receptor was isolated from a female donor with multiple sclerosis, enrolled in a pregnancy study. The DNA for the CDR3 is TGTGCCAGTAGTATCAGGGGTGGTCAGCCCCAGCATTTT. Translating gives CASSIRGGQPQHF.